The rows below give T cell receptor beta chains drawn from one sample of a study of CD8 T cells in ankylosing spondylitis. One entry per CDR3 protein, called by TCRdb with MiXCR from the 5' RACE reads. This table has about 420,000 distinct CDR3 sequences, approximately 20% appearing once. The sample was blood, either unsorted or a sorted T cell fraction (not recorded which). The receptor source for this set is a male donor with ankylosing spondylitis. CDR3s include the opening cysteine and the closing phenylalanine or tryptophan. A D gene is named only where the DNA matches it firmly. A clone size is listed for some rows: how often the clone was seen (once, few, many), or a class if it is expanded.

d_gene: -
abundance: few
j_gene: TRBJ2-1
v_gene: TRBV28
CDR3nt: TGTGCCAGTTTAGAAGCGAATGAGCAGTTCTTC
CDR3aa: CASLEANEQFF

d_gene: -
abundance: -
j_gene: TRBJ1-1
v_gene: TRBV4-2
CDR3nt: TGTGCCAGCAGCCAACGGACAGATCGGAACACTGAAGCTTTCTTT
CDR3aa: CASSQRTDRNTEAFF

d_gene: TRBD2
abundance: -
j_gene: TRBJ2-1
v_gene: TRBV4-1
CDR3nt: TGCGCCAGCAGCCAAAGTCGACTAGCGGGCTCCTACAATGAGCAGTTCTTC
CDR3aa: CASSQSRLAGSYNEQFF

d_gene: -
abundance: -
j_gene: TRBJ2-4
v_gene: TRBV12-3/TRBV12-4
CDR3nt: TGTGCCAGCTTGAGCGGTACCAAAAACATTCAGTACTTC
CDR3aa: CASLSGTKNIQYF

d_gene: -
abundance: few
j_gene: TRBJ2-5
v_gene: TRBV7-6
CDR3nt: TGTGCCAGCAGCCCTAGTAGGACCTCAGAGACCCAGTACTTC
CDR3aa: CASSPSRTSETQYF

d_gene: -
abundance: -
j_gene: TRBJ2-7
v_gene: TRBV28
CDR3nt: TGTGCCACCCTGTCGGCTGTCTGGGAGCAGTACTTC
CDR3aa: CATLSAVWEQYF

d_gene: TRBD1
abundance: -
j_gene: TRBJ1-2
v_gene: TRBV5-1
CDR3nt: TGCGCCAGCAGCGCCGGACAGGGGCTATATGGCTACACCTTC
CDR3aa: CASSAGQGLYGYTF

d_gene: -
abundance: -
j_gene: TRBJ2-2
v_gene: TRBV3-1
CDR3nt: TGTGCCAGCAGCCAAAACTACATGCGGAACACCGGGGAGCTGTTTTTT
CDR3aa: CASSQNYMRNTGELFF

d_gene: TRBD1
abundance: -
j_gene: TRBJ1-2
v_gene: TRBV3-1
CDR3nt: TGTGCCAGCAGCCAAGGCGGGACAGGGCTGGTAAACGGCTACACCTTC
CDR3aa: CASSQGGTGLVNGYTF

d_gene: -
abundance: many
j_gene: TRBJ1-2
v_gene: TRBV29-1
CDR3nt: TGCAGCGTTGAAGGTTATGGGGCTAACTATGGCTACACCTTC
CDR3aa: CSVEGYGANYGYTF

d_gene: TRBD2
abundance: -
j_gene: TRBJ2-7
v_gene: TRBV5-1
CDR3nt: TGCGCCAGCAAGGCTAGCGGTACCTACGAGCAGTACTTC
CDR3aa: CASKASGTYEQYF

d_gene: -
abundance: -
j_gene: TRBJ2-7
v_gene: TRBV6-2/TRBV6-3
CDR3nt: TGTGCCAGCAGCCAAAGGCGAGGGTCGTATCACGAGCAGTACTTC
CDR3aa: CASSQRRGSYHEQYF

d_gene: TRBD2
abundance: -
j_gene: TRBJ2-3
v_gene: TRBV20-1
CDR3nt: TGCAGTGCGTTGGGACTAGCGGACGCCTCAGATACGCAGTATTTT
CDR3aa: CSALGLADASDTQYF

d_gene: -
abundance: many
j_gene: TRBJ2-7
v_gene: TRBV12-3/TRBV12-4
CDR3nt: TGTGCCAGCAGAAAAACAGGGCTACGGTACGAGCAGTACTTC
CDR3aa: CASRKTGLRYEQYF

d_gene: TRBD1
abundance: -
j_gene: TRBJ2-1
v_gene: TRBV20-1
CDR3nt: TGCAGTGCGGATTACAGGGGGCGGAATGAGCAGTTCTTC
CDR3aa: CSADYRGRNEQFF

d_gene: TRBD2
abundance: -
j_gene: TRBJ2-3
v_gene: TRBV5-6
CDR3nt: TGTGCCAGCAGCGGCGGACTAGCGGGAGGGCTAAGAGGCACAGATACGCAGTATTTT
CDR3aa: CASSGGLAGGLRGTDTQYF

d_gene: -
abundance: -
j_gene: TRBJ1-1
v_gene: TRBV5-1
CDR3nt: TGCGCCAGCAGCTTGGTTAGGCAGCTCGACGGCACTGAAGCTTTCTTT
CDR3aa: CASSLVRQLDGTEAFF

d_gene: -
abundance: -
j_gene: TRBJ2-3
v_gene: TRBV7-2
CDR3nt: TGTGCCAGCAGCCCTGGCCCCCCATGGCCCACAGATACGCAGTATTTT
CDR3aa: CASSPGPPWPTDTQYF

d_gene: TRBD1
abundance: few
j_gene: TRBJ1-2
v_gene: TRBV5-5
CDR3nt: TGTGCCAGCAGCTTGCGGTCGACAGGGGGAGTTAACTATGGCTACACCTTC
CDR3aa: CASSLRSTGGVNYGYTF

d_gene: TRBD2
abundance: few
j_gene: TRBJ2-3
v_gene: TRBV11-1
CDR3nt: TGTGCCAGCAGTCCATCTAGCGGAGGTCCCCGGGGTTGGGATACGCAGTATTTT
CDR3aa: CASSPSSGGPRGWDTQYF

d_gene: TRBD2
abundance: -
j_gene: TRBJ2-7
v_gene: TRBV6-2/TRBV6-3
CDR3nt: TGTGCCAGCAGTCGTGGGACTAGCGGGCCTTCCCAGTACTTC
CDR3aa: CASSRGTSGPSQYF

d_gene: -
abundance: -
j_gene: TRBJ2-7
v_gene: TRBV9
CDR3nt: TGTGCCAGCAGCGTATTGGGGGACAACAAGGACGAGCAGTACTTC
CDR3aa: CASSVLGDNKDEQYF

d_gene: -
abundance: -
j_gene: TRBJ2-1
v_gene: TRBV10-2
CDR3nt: TGCGCCACACGATTTTCGGGTGAAGGTGAGCAGTTCTTC
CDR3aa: CATRFSGEGEQFF

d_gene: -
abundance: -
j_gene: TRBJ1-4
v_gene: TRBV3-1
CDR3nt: TGTGCCAGCAGACTAGTGGGGAGTGGTAATGAAAAACTGTTTTTT
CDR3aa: CASRLVGSGNEKLFF

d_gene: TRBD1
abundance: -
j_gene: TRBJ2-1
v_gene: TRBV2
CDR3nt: TGTGCCTCCGGGGGGACAGGGGGCCTTAATGAGCAGTTCTTC
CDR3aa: CASGGTGGLNEQFF

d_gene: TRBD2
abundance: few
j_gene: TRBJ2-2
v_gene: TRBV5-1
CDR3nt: TGCGCCAGCAGCCCCGTACTAGCGGGAGGTTCCGGGGAGCTGTTTTTT
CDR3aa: CASSPVLAGGSGELFF

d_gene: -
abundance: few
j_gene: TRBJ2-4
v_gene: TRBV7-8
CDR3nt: TGTGCCAGCAGCGAAAGTATGAGCGGACGGTTAGCCAAAAACATTCAGTACTTC
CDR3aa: CASSESMSGRLAKNIQYF

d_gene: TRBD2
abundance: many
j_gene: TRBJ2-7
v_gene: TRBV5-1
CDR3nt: TGCGCCAGCAGTCCCACGGGACTAGCTGGGTACGAGCAGTACTTC
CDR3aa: CASSPTGLAGYEQYF

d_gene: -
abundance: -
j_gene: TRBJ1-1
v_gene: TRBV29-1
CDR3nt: TGCAGCGTTGCGTACAGCTTGAACACTGAAGCTTTCTTT
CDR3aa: CSVAYSLNTEAFF

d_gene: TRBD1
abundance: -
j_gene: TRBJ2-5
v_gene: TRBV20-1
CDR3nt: TGCAGTGCTGGACAGGGTGCTTGGGAGACCCAGTACTTC
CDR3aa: CSAGQGAWETQYF

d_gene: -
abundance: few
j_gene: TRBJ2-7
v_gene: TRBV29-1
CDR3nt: TGCAGCGTTGGCCCGGCATACGAGCAGTACTTC
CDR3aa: CSVGPAYEQYF

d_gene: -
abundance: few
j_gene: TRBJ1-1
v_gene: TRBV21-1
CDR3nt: TGTGCCAGCAGCAAAGGAAGGGACCCCCCCTTCGTGACAGCTTTCTTT
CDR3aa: CASSKGRDPPFVTAFF

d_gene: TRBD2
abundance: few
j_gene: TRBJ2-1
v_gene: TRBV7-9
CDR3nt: TGTGCCAGCAGCTTAGTGGGACTAGCGGAGACGAATGAGCAGTTCTTC
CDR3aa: CASSLVGLAETNEQFF

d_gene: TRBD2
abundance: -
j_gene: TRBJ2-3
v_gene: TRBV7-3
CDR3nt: TGTGCCAGCAGCGTACAGGTGGGAGGGCCAGCAGATACGCAGTATTTT
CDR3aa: CASSVQVGGPADTQYF

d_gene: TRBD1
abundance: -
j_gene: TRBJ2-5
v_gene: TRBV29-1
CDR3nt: TGCAGCGGTTATAGACAGGGGAGAGAGACCCAGTACTTC
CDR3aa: CSGYRQGRETQYF

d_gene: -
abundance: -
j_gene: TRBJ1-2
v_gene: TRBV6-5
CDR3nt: TGTGCCAGCAGTTCCCCTCGCAGGGCAGCAACCCTTACTAACTATGGCTACACCTTC
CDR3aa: CASSSPRRAATLTNYGYTF

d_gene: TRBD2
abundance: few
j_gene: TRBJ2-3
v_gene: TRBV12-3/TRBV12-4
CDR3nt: TGTGCCAGCAGGCTAGCGGGAGGGGAGACAGATACGCAGTATTTT
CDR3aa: CASRLAGGETDTQYF

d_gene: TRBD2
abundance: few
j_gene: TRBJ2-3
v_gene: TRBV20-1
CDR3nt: TGCAGTGCTACTTGGGCTAGCGGGAGTGTTACGCAGTATTTT
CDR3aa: CSATWASGSVTQYF

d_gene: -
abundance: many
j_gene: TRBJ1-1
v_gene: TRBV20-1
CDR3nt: TGCAGTGCTGCGGCCATTCCTTGGGACACTGAAGCTTTCTTT
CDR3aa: CSAAAIPWDTEAFF

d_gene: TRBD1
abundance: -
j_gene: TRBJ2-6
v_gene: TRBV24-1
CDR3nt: TGTGCCACCAGTGGGACAGGGACTGGGGCCAACGTCCTGACTTTC
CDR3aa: CATSGTGTGANVLTF

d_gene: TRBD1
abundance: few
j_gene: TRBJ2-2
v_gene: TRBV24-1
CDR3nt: TGTGCCACCAGTGATCCCTCGACAGGGGGCTACACCGGGGAGCTGTTTTTT
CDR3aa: CATSDPSTGGYTGELFF

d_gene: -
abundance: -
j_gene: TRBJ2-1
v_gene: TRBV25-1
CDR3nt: TGTGCCACCTCTGGGTATAATGAGCAGTTCTTC
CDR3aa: CATSGYNEQFF

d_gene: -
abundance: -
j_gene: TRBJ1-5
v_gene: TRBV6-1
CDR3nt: TGTGCCAGCAGTGAAGCGTACGGGGGGGATCAGCCCCAGCATTTT
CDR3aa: CASSEAYGGDQPQHF

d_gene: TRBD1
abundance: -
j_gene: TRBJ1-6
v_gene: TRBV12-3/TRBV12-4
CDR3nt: TGTGCCAGCAGGCCAGGGGGTGATGGTTCACCCCTCCACTTT
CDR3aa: CASRPGGDGSPLHF

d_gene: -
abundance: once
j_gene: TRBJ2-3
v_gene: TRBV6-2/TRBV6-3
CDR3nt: TGTGCCAGCAGTTACGAAGGACTCCCCACAGATACGCAGTATTTT
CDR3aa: CASSYEGLPTDTQYF

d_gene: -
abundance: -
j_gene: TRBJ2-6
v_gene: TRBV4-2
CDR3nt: TGTGCCAGCAGCCAAGATCGTCCCTCTGGGGCCAACGTCCTGACTTTC
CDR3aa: CASSQDRPSGANVLTF

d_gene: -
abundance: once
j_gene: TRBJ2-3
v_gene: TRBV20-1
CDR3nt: TGCAGTGCCAAACTTGGAGATACGCAGTATTTT
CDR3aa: CSAKLGDTQYF

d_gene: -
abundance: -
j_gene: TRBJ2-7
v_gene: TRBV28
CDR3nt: TGTGCCAGCAGCGATGGGACACCATACGAGCAGTACTTC
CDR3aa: CASSDGTPYEQYF

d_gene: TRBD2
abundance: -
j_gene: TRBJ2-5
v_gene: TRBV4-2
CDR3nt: TGTGCCAGCAGCCAAGATCATTTTAGCGGGAGTTTTGAGACCCAGTACTTC
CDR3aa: CASSQDHFSGSFETQYF

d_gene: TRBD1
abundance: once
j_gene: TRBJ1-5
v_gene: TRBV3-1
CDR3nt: TGTGCCAGCAGCCAATGGACAGGGGAAGGCAATCAGCCCCAGCATTTT
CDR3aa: CASSQWTGEGNQPQHF

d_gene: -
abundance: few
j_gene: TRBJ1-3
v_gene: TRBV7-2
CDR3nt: TGTGCCAGCAGCCCCACGCTCTCTGGAAACACCATATATTTT
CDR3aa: CASSPTLSGNTIYF

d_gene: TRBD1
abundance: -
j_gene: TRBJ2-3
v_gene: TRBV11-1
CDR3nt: TGTGCCAGCAGCATCTCAGGGGGAAAATCGACAGATACGCAGTATTTT
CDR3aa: CASSISGGKSTDTQYF

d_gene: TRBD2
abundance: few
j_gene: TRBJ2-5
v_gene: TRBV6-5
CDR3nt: TGTGCCAGCAGTTACAGGACTAGCGGGGCCGTATTACAGACCCAGTACTTC
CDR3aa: CASSYRTSGAVLQTQYF

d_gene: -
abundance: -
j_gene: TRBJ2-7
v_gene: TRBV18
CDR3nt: TGTGCCAGCTCAATCCAGGACGGAGGCGAGCAGTACTTC
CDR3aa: CASSIQDGGEQYF

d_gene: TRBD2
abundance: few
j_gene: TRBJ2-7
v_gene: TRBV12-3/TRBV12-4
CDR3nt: TGTGCCAGCAGGGCCCTTAGCGGGAGTCCGGGCGAGCAGTACTTC
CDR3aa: CASRALSGSPGEQYF

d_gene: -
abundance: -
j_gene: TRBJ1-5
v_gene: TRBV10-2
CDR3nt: TGCGCCAGCAGAAGGGACAATAGCAATCAGCCCCAGCATTTT
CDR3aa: CASRRDNSNQPQHF

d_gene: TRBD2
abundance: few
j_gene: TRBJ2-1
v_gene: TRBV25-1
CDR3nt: TGTGCCAGCAGTGAGGGACTAGCGGGCAATGAGCAGTTCTTC
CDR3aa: CASSEGLAGNEQFF

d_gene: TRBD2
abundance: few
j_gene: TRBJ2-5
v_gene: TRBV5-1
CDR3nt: TGCGCCAGCAGCTTCCCCTCGGGAGGATTCCAAGAGACCCAGTACTTC
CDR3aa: CASSFPSGGFQETQYF

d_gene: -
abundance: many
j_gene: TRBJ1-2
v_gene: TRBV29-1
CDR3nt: TGCAGCGTTGAAGATGGGGGGCTTCCGAATGGCTACACCTTC
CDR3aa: CSVEDGGLPNGYTF